Sequencing of this TCR beta chain was carried out in a study of cytomegalovirus exposure and HLA in healthy donors. Study findings and constraints: Researchers reported in a later analysis that a missense DCLRE1C variant was tied to TCR beta V- and J-gene trimming. Per published reports, the classifier diagnosed cytomegalovirus status with high specificity and sensitivity. Rarity marked most TCR sequences, yet some public TCRs occurred in many donors. In an earlier analysis, most TCR beta V segments were productive about 87% or about 30% of the time.

13 Jbeta primers and 60 Vbeta primers were used for the PCR. Here immunoSEQ multiplex PCR was the method, and the copy in TCRdb shows in-frame clones only, minus some. In the table there are fewer than 250,000 clones, about 70% of which are singletons. Comments on this clone: Its target is unknown.

Germline values: CDR1 SEHNR, CDR2 FQNEAQ (reference sequence). The V end was cut by 4 bases, the J end by 2 bases, with 12 bases between. The CDR3 is 15 amino acids. The V call is TRBV7-9, the J call TRBJ2-1; D unresolved. Sample: PBMCs. The TCR sequence derives from a woman aged 25 to 45 in good health and CMV-seronegative. This CDR3 reads CASSSPLSAYNEQFF. In DNA form, the CDR3 reads TGTGCCAGCAGCTCCCCCTTAAGCGCCTACAATGAGCAGTTCTTC.